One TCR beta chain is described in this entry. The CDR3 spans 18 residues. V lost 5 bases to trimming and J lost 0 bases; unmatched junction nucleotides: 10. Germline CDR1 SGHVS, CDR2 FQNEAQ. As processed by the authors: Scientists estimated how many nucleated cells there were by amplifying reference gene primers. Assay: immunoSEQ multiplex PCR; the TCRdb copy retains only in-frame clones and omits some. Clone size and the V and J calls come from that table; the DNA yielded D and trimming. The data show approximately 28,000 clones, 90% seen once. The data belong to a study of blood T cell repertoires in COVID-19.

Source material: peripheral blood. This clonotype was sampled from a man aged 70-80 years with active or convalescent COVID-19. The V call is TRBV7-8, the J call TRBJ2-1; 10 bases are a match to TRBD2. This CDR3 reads CASSLKREGLGSYNEQFF. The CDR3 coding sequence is TGTGCCAGCAGCCTAAAGCGGGAGGGCCTCGGCTCCTACAATGAGCAGTTCTTC. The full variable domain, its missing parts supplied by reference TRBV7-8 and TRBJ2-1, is GAGVSQSPRYKVAKRGQDVALRCDPISGHVSLFWYQQALGQGPEFLTYFQNEAQLDKSGLPSDRFFAERPEGSVSTLKIQRTQQEDSAVYLCASSLKREGLGSYNEQFFGPGTRLTVL.